Below are 19 T cell receptor beta chains sequenced from a single sample in a study of technical replicates of blood from a handful of donors. Using immunoSEQ multiplex PCR, the repertoire was profiled, and TCRdb retains in-frame clones only, with some absent. The data show around 68,000 clones, nearly 98% seen once. The specimen was T cells isolated from PBMCs. The receptors shown here come from a human donor in good health.

The chain is built from TRBV7-9 and TRBJ2-1; tentative D call: TRBD1 (6 bases). Per germline, CDR1 SEHNR and CDR2 FQNEAQ (reference sequence). The CDR3 is 19 residues long. Deletions cut 1 base from V and 5 bases from J, with 24 bases between. The CDR3 region has the DNA TGTGCCAGCAGCTTAGGGTATCGGAGGCAACAGGGTCGTAACAATGAGCAGTTCTTC. Its translation is CASSLGYRRQQGRNNEQFF.

The chain employs TRBV6-1 and TRBJ2-7; 8 positions agree with TRBD1. CDR1 is MNHNS, CDR2 SASEGT, per germline. V shed 7 bases, J shed 3 bases, and the junction held 8 bases outside the gene matches. CDR3 size: 14 residues. The CDR3 spells CASTETGVSYEQYF. The DNA of the CDR3 is TGTGCCAGCACAGAGACAGGGGTAAGCTACGAGCAGTACTTC.

The chain carries TRBV19 and TRBJ1-4; D not resolved. CDR1 is LNHDA and CDR2 is SQIVND in the germline V gene (reference sequence). CDR3 length: 15 residues. Trimming shortened V by 3 bases and J by 7 bases, and 15 bases separated the two germline ends. The CDR3 is CASSIPRTGAEKLFF. The CDR3, as DNA: TGTGCCAGTAGTATCCCCAGAACCGGAGCTGAAAAACTGTTTTTT.

This sequence joins TRBV28 and TRBJ1-5, with D perhaps TRBD1 (6 bases). V was trimmed by 7 bases and J by 7 bases, leaving 11 bases between them. CDR3 size: 12 residues. Germline CDR1 is MDHEN and CDR2 is SYDVKM. This CDR3 reads CASNQGLQPQHF. The CDR3 DNA is TGTGCCAGCAATCAGGGGTTACAGCCCCAGCATTTT.

The chain employs TRBV4-3 and TRBJ1-2; D might be TRBD1 (6 bases). The CDR3 has 14 residues. Germline V CDR1 and CDR2: LGHNA, YSLEER. The V end was cut by 0 bases, the J end by 4 bases, with 9 bases between. The CDR3 protein is CASSQDRGSYGYTF. Written as DNA, the CDR3 is TGCGCCAGCAGCCAAGACAGGGGAAGCTATGGCTACACCTTC.

The chain employs TRBV19 and TRBJ2-3; 7 bases line up with TRBD2. The germline V gene encodes CDR1 LNHDA and CDR2 SQIVND (reference sequence). Losses at the gene ends were 1 base for V and 2 bases for J; bases not matched to a gene: 3. The CDR3 runs to 15 residues. The CDR3: CASSIGLAVTDTQYF. The CDR3 coding sequence is TGTGCCAGTAGTATAGGTCTAGCGGTCACAGATACGCAGTATTTT.

The J gene is TRBJ2-5, the V gene TRBV10-2; 7 bases fit TRBD2. Germline values: CDR1 WSHSY, CDR2 SAAADI. V trimming: 7 bases; J trimming: 2 bases; junction bases outside the gene matches: 4. CDR3 length equals 13 residues. As DNA, the CDR3 is TGCGCCAGCAAAATAGCGGGTCAAGAGACCCAGTACTTC. Translated: CASKIAGQETQYF.

The chain joins TRBV6-5 to TRBJ1-1, with a tentative D call TRBD1 (5 bases). The CDR3 has 14 residues. From germline, CDR1 is MNHEY and CDR2 SVGAGI. V dropped 3 bases and J dropped 2 bases, with 10 bases sitting between them. CDR3 sequence: CASSYGAANTEAFF. The CDR3 region has the DNA TGTGCCAGCAGTTATGGGGCAGCCAACACTGAAGCTTTCTTT.

The J gene is TRBJ1-3, the V gene TRBV5-6; D is unclear. V was shortened by 0 bases and J by 0 bases, with 7 bases between the two germline ends. The CDR3 consists of 15 residues. Per germline, CDR1 SGHDT and CDR2 YYEEEE. As DNA, the CDR3 is TGTGCCAGCAGCTTGGCCGGGATCTCTGGAAACACCATATATTTT. Translated: CASSLAGISGNTIYF.

The CDR3 DNA follows: TGTGCCACCGGACTAGCAGGAAACACTGAAGCTTTCTTT. Its protein product is CATGLAGNTEAFF. V gene TRBV5-4 combines with J gene TRBJ1-1; D gene uncertain. Trimming took off 9 bases at V and 2 bases at J, with 14 bases between the two ends. This CDR3 region has 13 residues. Germline V lookup: CDR1 SGHNT, CDR2 YYREEE (reference sequence).

This clone showed up just once. The chain recombines TRBV19 with TRBJ2-2; TRBD2 aligns across 16 bases. The CDR3 totals 18 residues. CDR1 is LNHDA and CDR2 is SQIVND in the germline V gene (reference sequence). V trimming: 5 bases; J trimming: 6 bases; junction bases outside the gene matches: 9. CDR3 amino acids: CASSGNRGLAGGPGELFF. The CDR3 DNA reads as TGTGCCAGTAGTGGGAACAGGGGACTAGCGGGAGGGCCCGGGGAGCTGTTTTTT.

The chain is built from TRBV9 and TRBJ1-4, with D uncertain. Germline CDR1 and CDR2: SGDLS and YYNGEE. Trimming stripped 4 bases from V and 0 bases from J, with 16 bases between. This CDR3 contains 17 residues. CDR3 sequence (DNA): TGTGCCAGCAGCCCCCGGGTAACCCGTACAACTAATGAAAAACTGTTTTTT. Encoded protein: CASSPRVTRTTNEKLFF.

The gene calls are TRBV7-8 and TRBJ1-2; 7 bases match TRBD1. Germline V CDR1 and CDR2: SGHVS, FQNEAQ. Germline trimming cut 0 bases from V and 7 bases from J; bases unmatched to any gene: 8. The CDR3 has 15 amino acids. This CDR3 is CASSLAPGQATGYTF. DNA of the CDR3: TGTGCCAGCAGCTTAGCTCCCGGACAGGCAACTGGCTACACCTTC. The whole variable domain, filled in from reference TRBV7-8 and TRBJ1-2, reads GAGVSQSPRYKVAKRGQDVALRCDPISGHVSLFWYQQALGQGPEFLTYFQNEAQLDKSGLPSDRFFAERPEGSVSTLKIQRTQQEDSAVYLCASSLAPGQATGYTFGSGTRLTVV.

V gene TRBV6-6 combines with J gene TRBJ2-1; 8 nucleotides align to TRBD2. Trimming removed 3 bases from V and 2 bases from J; junction bases left unmatched: 6. CDR3 length: 16 amino acids. Germline V gene lookup returns CDR1 MNHNY and CDR2 SVGAGI (reference sequence). The DNA of the CDR3 is TGTGCCAGCAGTTATGAAGTACTAGCGGCCTACAATGAGCAGTTCTTC. Protein: CASSYEVLAAYNEQFF.

This clone was found once. V gene TRBV19 combines with J gene TRBJ1-5; 11 bases match TRBD1. The CDR3 is made up of 17 amino acids. The V gene end was trimmed by 4 bases and the J gene end by 0 bases; junction bases not matched to a gene: 5. Germline V lookup: CDR1 LNHDA, CDR2 SQIVND (reference sequence). The CDR3 loop is CASSTGQGDYSNQPQHF. CDR3 nucleotide sequence: TGTGCCAGTAGTACGGGACAGGGGGATTATAGCAATCAGCCCCAGCATTTT.

The chain carries TRBV5-5 and TRBJ2-7; TRBD1 aligns across 11 bases. V lost 4 bases, J lost 7 bases, and 7 bases stayed unmatched. The germline V gene encodes CDR1 SGHKS and CDR2 YYEKEE (reference sequence). The CDR3 sequence is 14 residues long. CDR3: CASSRDRGIWEQYF. The CDR3 nucleotides read TGTGCCAGCAGCCGGGACAGGGGGATTTGGGAGCAGTACTTC.

The genes are TRBV4-1 and TRBJ1-5; 8 nucleotides match TRBD1. V was clipped by 3 bases and J by 7 bases; unmatched bases: 8. Germline lookup yields CDR1 MGHRA and CDR2 YSYEKL. The CDR3 runs to 15 residues. CDR3 loop: CASSQLPGGRQPQHF. In DNA, the CDR3 is TGCGCCAGCAGCCAGTTGCCAGGGGGCAGGCAGCCCCAGCATTTT.

This chain joins TRBV5-8 and TRBJ1-5, with 9 bases that match TRBD1. The CDR3 is 15 amino acids. CDR1 and CDR2 (germline): SGHTS, YDEGEE. The J segment lost 3 bases and the V segment lost 4 bases, leaving 5 bases of the junction unmatched. CDR3 in DNA: TGTGCCAGCAGCAGCTACAGGGGGCTCAATCAGCCCCAGCATTTT. Translated: CASSSYRGLNQPQHF.

The gene calls are TRBV4-1 and TRBJ1-4; 9 bases agree with TRBD1. The length of the CDR3 is 14 residues. CDR1 and CDR2 from the germline V gene are MGHRA and YSYEKL. The junction had 3 bases not matched to a gene; V was cut back by 3 bases and J by 7 bases. In DNA form, the CDR3 reads TGCGCCAGCAGCCACAGGACAGGGGTTGAAAAACTGTTTTTT. Its protein product is CASSHRTGVEKLFF.